The source of this T cell receptor (beta chain) is a study of cytomegalovirus exposure and HLA in healthy donors. Trimming removed 3 bases from V and 8 bases from J; junction bases left unmatched: 9. Germline-derived CDR1 and CDR2 are GTSNPN and SVGIG (reference sequence). The CDR3 extends over 14 amino acids. Study results and limitations: The only immune exposure information that was available was CMV serostatus.

Primers: 60 Vbeta forward and 13 Jbeta reverse. The protocol was immunoSEQ multiplex PCR, while the TCRdb copy is restricted to in-frame clones and leaves out a portion. The repertoire includes 150,000 to 200,000 clones, more than 60% of them detected once, and around 3.1% sits in the top ten. On this clone: Its antigen is currently unknown.

Source material: PBMCs. The rearrangement joins TRBV30 to TRBJ2-4; 8 bases agree with TRBD1. The sequence was obtained from a female donor in good health and CMV-seronegative. The CDR3 sequence: CAWRRAGGMDIQYF. The CDR3, as DNA: TGTGCCTGGAGGAGGGCAGGGGGCATGGACATTCAGTACTTC.